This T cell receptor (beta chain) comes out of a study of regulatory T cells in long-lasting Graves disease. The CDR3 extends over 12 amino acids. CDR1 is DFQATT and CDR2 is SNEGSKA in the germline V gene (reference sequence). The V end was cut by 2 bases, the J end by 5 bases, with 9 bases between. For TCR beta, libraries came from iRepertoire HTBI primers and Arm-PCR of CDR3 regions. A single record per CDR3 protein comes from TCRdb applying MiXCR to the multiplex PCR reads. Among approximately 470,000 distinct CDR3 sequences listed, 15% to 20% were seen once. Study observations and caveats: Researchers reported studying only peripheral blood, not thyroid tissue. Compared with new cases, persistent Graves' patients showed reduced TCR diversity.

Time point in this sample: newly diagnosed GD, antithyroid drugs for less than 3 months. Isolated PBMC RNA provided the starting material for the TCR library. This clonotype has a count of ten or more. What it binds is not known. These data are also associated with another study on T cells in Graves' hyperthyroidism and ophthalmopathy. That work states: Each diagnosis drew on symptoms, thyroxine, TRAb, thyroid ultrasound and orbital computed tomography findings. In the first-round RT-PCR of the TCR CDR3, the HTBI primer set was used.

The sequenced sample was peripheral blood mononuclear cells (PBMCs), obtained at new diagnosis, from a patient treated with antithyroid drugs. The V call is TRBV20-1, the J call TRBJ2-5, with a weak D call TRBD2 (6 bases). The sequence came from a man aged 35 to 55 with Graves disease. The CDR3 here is CSARIGGETQYF. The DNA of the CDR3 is TGCAGTGCTAGAATAGGAGGGGAGACCCAGTACTTC.